These 29 T cell receptor beta chains originate from one sample sequenced in a study of blood T cell repertoires in COVID-19. The table came from immunoSEQ multiplex PCR; TCRdb's copy has only in-frame clones and leaves some out. The sample yields roughly 91,000 clones, around 82% seen once. The sample comprised peripheral blood. These receptors were collected from a woman of 80 years or more with acute or convalescent COVID-19.

The chain carries TRBV21-1 and TRBJ2-7; the table assigns TRBD1, which was not confirmed against the DNA. TRBV21-1 is described as a pseudogene. The CDR3 has 14 amino acids. CDR3 protein: CASSTHGTTYEQYF. CDR3 sequence (DNA): TGTGCCAGCAGCACGCACGGGACAACCTACGAGCAGTACTTC.

V usage is TRBV4-1 and J usage is TRBJ1-5; TRBD1 matches 7 bases. CDR3 length: 17 amino acids. Looked up from germline, CDR1 is MGHRA and CDR2 is YSYEKL. V shed 4 bases, J shed 3 bases, and the junction held 12 bases outside the gene matches. CDR3 DNA sequence: TGCGCCAGCAGCCCAGATCAGGGCGACAGGGACAATCAGCCCCAGCATTTT. Translation gives CASSPDQGDRDNQPQHF.

V usage is TRBV9 and J usage is TRBJ2-2, with 9 positions matching TRBD1. This CDR3 is built from 16 residues. CDR1 and CDR2 from the germline V gene are SGDLS and YYNGEE. The J segment lost 5 bases and the V segment lost 0 bases, leaving 5 bases of the junction unmatched. CDR3 protein: CASSVGGTGKTGELFF. CDR3 in DNA: TGTGCCAGCAGCGTAGGTGGGACAGGGAAAACCGGGGAGCTGTTTTTT.

In DNA form, the CDR3 reads TGTGCCAGCAGTCGACTAGCGGGAGAGGATACGCAGTATTTT. Amino acids: CASSRLAGEDTQYF. The V call is TRBV5-5, the J call TRBJ2-3; 12 positions match TRBD2. Unmatched junction bases numbered 4, after V lost 5 bases and J lost 6 bases. The CDR3 runs to 14 residues. Germline CDR1 reads SGHKS; CDR2 reads YYEKEE (reference sequence). Full variable domain (rest looked up from reference TRBV5-5 and TRBJ2-3): DAGVTQSPTHLIKTRGQQVTLRCSPISGHKSVSWYQQVLGQGPQFIFQYYEKEERGRGNFPDRFSARQFPNYSSELNVNALLLGDSALYLCASSRLAGEDTQYFGPGTRLTVL.

V and J are TRBV9 and TRBJ2-1; D is perhaps TRBD1 (5 bases). The CDR3 extends over 13 amino acids. Germline V gene data show CDR1 as SGDLS and CDR2 as YYNGEE. Trimming took off 0 bases at V and 7 bases at J, with 8 bases between the two ends. For the CDR3, the DNA is TGTGCCAGCAGCGTAGGGGGCCGGAATGAGCAGTTCTTC. It specifies CASSVGGRNEQFF.

J is TRBJ2-3 and V is TRBV7-9, with TRBD2 matching 7 bases. CDR1 SEHNR and CDR2 FQNEAQ come from the germline V gene (reference sequence). V trimming: 2 bases; J trimming: 6 bases; junction bases outside the gene matches: 11. The CDR3 length is 16 residues. The CDR3 spells CASSLLLAVEGDTQYF. For the CDR3, the DNA is TGTGCCAGCAGCTTACTTCTAGCGGTGGAGGGGGATACGCAGTATTTT.

This clone showed up just once. The chain employs TRBV10-2 and TRBJ2-1, with D possibly matching TRBD2 (6 bases). This CDR3 is built from 14 residues. CDR1 is WSHSY, CDR2 SAAADI, per germline. Trimming took off 6 bases at V and 9 bases at J, with 18 bases between the two ends. The CDR3 region has the DNA TGCGCCAGCAGACTACCCCCCATGGGGGGTGAGCAGTTCTTC. Its translation: CASRLPPMGGEQFF.

The genes are TRBV5-1 and TRBJ1-1; maybe TRBD1 (6 bases). This CDR3 is built from 15 residues. The V end was cut by 1 base, the J end by 4 bases, with 14 bases between. Germline loops: CDR1 SGHRS, CDR2 YFSETQ. CDR3 DNA: TGCGCCAGCAGCTTGACAGGGAGTGACGGCACTGAAGCTTTCTTT. It yields the protein CASSLTGSDGTEAFF.

V usage is TRBV28 and J usage is TRBJ1-1; 8 bases align to TRBD1. The CDR3 runs to 14 residues. Germline CDR1 is MDHEN and CDR2 is SYDVKM. V lost 4 bases, J lost 1 base, and 2 bases stayed unmatched. DNA of the CDR3: TGTGCCAGCAGTTCAGGGACAGGGAACACTGAAGCTTTCTTT. Translating gives CASSSGTGNTEAFF.

The chain has TRBV18 and TRBJ2-5, with 10 bases matching TRBD1. The germline gives CDR1 KGHSH, CDR2 LQKENI. V was pared by 2 bases and J by 4 bases, with 4 bases of the junction left unmatched. The CDR3 consists of 15 residues. CDR3 coding DNA: TGTGCCAGCTCACCAAAGACAGGGGGCGGAGAGACCCAGTACTTC. This translates into CASSPKTGGGETQYF.

The CDR3 DNA sequence: TGCGCCAGCAGCTCCGGGATGAACACTGAAGCTTTCTTT. This encodes CASSSGMNTEAFF. This rearrangement joins TRBV5-1 to TRBJ1-1; D gene ambiguous. CDR1 and CDR2 (germline): SGHRS, YFSETQ. The CDR3 is 13 amino acids. V lost 3 bases to trimming and J lost 0 bases, with 6 bases between them. The full variable domain, completed using reference TRBV5-1 and TRBJ1-1, is KAGVTQTPRYLIKTRGQQVTLSCSPISGHRSVSWYQQTPGQGLQFLFEYFSETQRNKGNFPGRFSGRQFSNSRSEMNVSTLELGDSALYLCASSSGMNTEAFFGQGTRLTVV.

This chain connects TRBV28 to TRBJ2-1, with 8 bases matching TRBD2. This CDR3 has 14 amino acids. The germline V gene encodes CDR1 MDHEN and CDR2 SYDVKM. Unmatched junction bases numbered 14, after V lost 5 bases and J lost 14 bases. Here the CDR3 reads CASSPPGGVQRKFF. The CDR3 coding sequence is TGTGCCAGCAGTCCCCCGGGGGGGGTCCAAAGAAAGTTCTTC.

The chain joins TRBV4-2 to TRBJ1-2, with a possible D match to TRBD1 (5 bases). The length of the CDR3 is 13 residues. V lost 4 bases, J lost 8 bases, and 14 bases lay in between. Per germline, CDR1 LGHNA and CDR2 YNFKEQ. The CDR3 sequence: CASSPAGGNGYTF. The CDR3 DNA is TGTGCCAGCAGCCCTGCCGGGGGGAACGGCTACACCTTC.

The rearrangement joins TRBV3-1 (or the pseudogene TRBV3-2) to TRBJ2-1; TRBD2 matches 14 bases. With V trimmed by 1 base and J by 2 bases, 1 base remained unmatched. CDR1 and CDR2 from the germline V gene are LGHDT and YNNKEL (reference sequence). The CDR3 length is 17 residues. The CDR3 loop reads CASSQGLAGGPYNEQFF. CDR3 coding DNA: TGTGCCAGCAGCCAAGGACTAGCGGGAGGGCCCTACAATGAGCAGTTCTTC.

The genes are TRBV4-1 and TRBJ1-6, with 9 bases matching TRBD1. J gave up 2 bases and V 3 bases, and 17 bases lay outside the gene matches. Germline V gene data show CDR1 as MGHRA and CDR2 as YSYEKL. The CDR3 covers 21 residues. The CDR3 is CASSHKPGQGREVPYNSPLHF. For the CDR3, the DNA is TGCGCCAGCAGCCATAAACCGGGACAGGGAAGGGAAGTTCCCTATAATTCACCCCTCCACTTT.

The gene calls are TRBV29-1 and TRBJ2-3; 7 bases fit TRBD1. The CDR3 contains 12 residues. Germline CDR1 and CDR2: SQVTM and ANQGSEA. With 6 bases clipped from V and 6 bases from J, the junction kept 6 bases outside the gene matches. CDR3 DNA sequence: TGCAGCGTCAGACAGGGCCCCGATACGCAGTATTTT. Encoded protein: CSVRQGPDTQYF.

This chain uses TRBV9 with TRBJ1-1, with D maybe TRBD1 (6 bases). V lost 4 bases and J 7 bases, leaving 17 bases between the germline ends. Germline values: CDR1 SGDLS, CDR2 YYNGEE. The CDR3 loop spans 14 amino acids. The CDR3 DNA follows: TGTGCCAGCAGCACCGGGGACACAAATTTTGAAGCTTTCTTT. The encoded protein is CASSTGDTNFEAFF.

The chain has TRBV19 and TRBJ1-5, with TRBD1 matching 7 bases. Trimming removed 6 bases from V and 7 bases from J; junction bases left unmatched: 12. Germline lookup yields CDR1 LNHDA and CDR2 SQIVND (reference sequence). CDR3 length: 15 residues. This chain's CDR3 is CASSTTGVIGQPQHF. CDR3 DNA: TGTGCCAGTAGCACTACAGGGGTAATAGGACAGCCCCAGCATTTT.

This clone was seen once. This chain uses TRBV5-1 with TRBJ2-7, with 12 positions matching TRBD2. Losses at the gene ends were 8 bases for V and 6 bases for J; bases not matched to a gene: 6. Germline values: CDR1 SGHRS, CDR2 YFSETQ. This CDR3 spans 13 amino acids. The CDR3 is CASQLAGGSEQYF. CDR3 DNA sequence: TGCGCCAGTCAACTAGCGGGAGGTTCCGAGCAGTACTTC.

The J gene is TRBJ2-2, the V gene TRBV4-1; D might be TRBD1 (5 bases). Between the trimmed V and J ends, which lost 0 bases and 8 bases, there was a span of 10 bases. The CDR3 runs 14 residues. Germline CDR1 MGHRA, CDR2 YSYEKL. The CDR3 DNA follows: TGCGCCAGCAGCCAAGACAGGGTCTCGGGGGAGCTGTTTTTT. It translates to CASSQDRVSGELFF.

The rearrangement joins TRBV5-1 to TRBJ2-3; 11 nucleotides match TRBD1. The CDR3 runs to 15 residues. The ends lost 7 bases at V and 4 bases at J; junction bases unmatched: 8. Germline lookup yields CDR1 SGHRS and CDR2 YFSETQ. The CDR3 spells CASGSGTGGPDTQYF. In nucleotides, the CDR3 is TGCGCCAGCGGCTCCGGGACAGGGGGTCCAGATACGCAGTATTTT. Variable domain in full (rest from reference TRBV5-1 and TRBJ2-3): KAGVTQTPRYLIKTRGQQVTLSCSPISGHRSVSWYQQTPGQGLQFLFEYFSETQRNKGNFPGRFSGRQFSNSRSEMNVSTLELGDSALYLCASGSGTGGPDTQYFGPGTRLTVL.

The CDR3 nucleotides read TGCGCCAGCAGCTTGCTTTCCAGTACGAACAATGAGCAGTTCTTC. It encodes CASSLLSSTNNEQFF. The chain is built from TRBV5-1 and TRBJ2-1; D unclear. CDR1 is SGHRS, CDR2 YFSETQ, per germline. This CDR3 spans 15 amino acids. Trimming removed 1 base at V and 5 bases at J, with 13 bases between.

This chain joins TRBV28 and TRBJ2-7; D gene uncertain. With 3 bases removed from V and 6 bases from J, the gap between germline ends came to 9 bases. In germline, CDR1 is MDHEN, CDR2 SYDVKM. The CDR3 extends over 12 amino acids. The CDR3 sequence: CASSFKFFEQYF. CDR3 DNA sequence: TGTGCCAGCAGTTTTAAATTTTTCGAGCAGTACTTC.

The rearrangement links TRBV2 to TRBJ1-4; TRBD1 matches at 9 bases. The CDR3 loop spans 16 amino acids. V trimming: 3 bases; J trimming: 8 bases; junction bases outside the gene matches: 10. Germline V gene data show CDR1 as SNHLY and CDR2 as FYNNEI. CDR3 bases: TGTGCCAGCAGTGAGGTGACAGGGGGGCAGGAGGAAAAACTGTTTTTT. Its protein is CASSEVTGGQEEKLFF.

The V call is TRBV19, the J call TRBJ2-5, with TRBD2 matching 11 bases. J lost 5 bases, V lost 1 base, and 0 bases had no gene match. The length of the CDR3 is 14 residues. Per germline, CDR1 LNHDA and CDR2 SQIVND (reference sequence). The CDR3 loop is CASSIGLAGETQYF. DNA of the CDR3: TGTGCCAGTAGTATAGGACTAGCGGGGGAGACCCAGTACTTC.

The chain recombines TRBV2 with TRBJ1-5; TRBD1 agrees at 7 bases. V lost 1 base, J lost 5 bases, and 2 bases stayed unmatched. The germline gives CDR1 SNHLY, CDR2 FYNNEI. This CDR3 contains 14 residues. The CDR3 DNA is TGTGCCAGCAGTGAAGGACAGGGTCATCAGCCCCAGCATTTT. As protein: CASSEGQGHQPQHF.

The chain combines TRBV6-5 with TRBJ1-1, with 7 positions matching TRBD1. Trimming at V came to 6 bases and at J to 11 bases, leaving 12 bases not matched to a gene. Germline V gene sequence: CDR1 MNHEY, CDR2 SVGAGI. There are 13 residues in the CDR3. CDR3 sequence reads: CASRVRGDREAFF. CDR3 nucleotides: TGTGCCAGCAGAGTTAGGGGGGACAGAGAGGCTTTCTTT.

This rearrangement joins TRBV11-3 to TRBJ2-1, with 7 positions matching TRBD1. V trimming: 5 bases; J trimming: 7 bases; junction bases outside the gene matches: 11. The CDR3 is 15 amino acids. CDR1 is SGHNT and CDR2 is YENEEA in the germline V gene. The CDR3: CASSRDGTESNEQFF. CDR3 coding DNA: TGTGCCAGCAGCCGCGACGGGACAGAGTCAAATGAGCAGTTCTTC.

This chain uses TRBV27 with TRBJ1-2; tentatively, D is TRBD1 (6 bases). The germline gives CDR1 MNHEY, CDR2 SMNVEV (reference sequence). The CDR3 length is 19 residues. The ends were cut back, 1 base at V and 0 bases at J, with 21 bases in the middle. The CDR3, as DNA: TGTGCCAGCAGTTTATATGCACCCCGGGACACTAGAGCTAACTATGGCTACACCTTC. As protein: CASSLYAPRDTRANYGYTF.